This T cell receptor beta chain was captured by sequencing in a study of T cells in women clearing cervical HPV infection. HPV was found by MY09/MY11 PCR and dot-blot genotyping. TCR beta CDR3 amplified by multiplex PCR from roughly 1,100 ng genomic DNA. Sequencing was performed with immunoSEQ multiplex PCR; in TCRdb, only in-frame clones are kept and a portion is missing. The listing records 20,000 or so clones. The TCR comes from a woman between 18 and 70 years old with a cervical HPV16 infection that either progressed to CIN3+ or cleared (not recorded which). The sample was blood buffy coat.

The part of the CDR3 DNA that was read is TGTGCCAGCAGCCGCCGGGACAGGGGGGGCTATGGC. Protein sequence: CASSRRDRGGYG. In full, the CDR3 is CASSRRDRGGYGYTF. The chain is built from TRBV4-2 and TRBJ1-2; 11 bases align to TRBD1. The read terminates 3 residues ahead of where the CDR3 ends, so the germline J gene completes it. J lost 4 bases, V lost 4 bases, and 5 bases had no gene match. CDR1 is LGHNA and CDR2 is YNFKEQ in the germline V gene. CDR3 size: 15 residues.